This TCR beta chain was sequenced for a study of PD-L1 blockade in urothelial cancer. In the study overall: Analyses used blood from 3 weeks (second dose) and 6 weeks after treatment start.

For this clone: The antigen is not known.

General study results and limits: Blood TCR clonality below the median before treatment was a predictor of better survival.

Only in-frame clones appear in the TCRdb table, and some are missing; sequencing was by immunoSEQ multiplex PCR. The table lists some 100,000 clones, about nine tenths of them singletons, with almost 0.95% in the top ten. A total of 1 to 8 samples per patient were collected pretreatment and on-treatment. The sample here was PBMCs, taken around atezolizumab (anti-PD-L1) treatment. The TCR originated in a woman older than 75 with urothelial cancer.

The CDR3 nucleotides read TGTGCCATCAGAGGGACAGGGGTTGATGGCTACACCTTC. This translates into CAIRGTGVDGYTF. This chain links TRBV10-3 with TRBJ1-2, with 10 bases lining up with TRBD1. This CDR3 is built from 13 residues. Looked up from germline, CDR1 is ENHRY and CDR2 is SYGVKD. Unmatched junction bases numbered 4, after V lost 6 bases and J lost 6 bases.